The 24 T cell receptor beta chains presented below share a single source sample, sequenced in a study of blood T cell repertoires in COVID-19. Libraries were prepared by immunoSEQ multiplex PCR; TCRdb keeps only in-frame clonotypes and omits some of them. The sample has roughly 410,000 clones; 89% are singletons. Sequenced: peripheral blood. The receptors here all came from a woman aged 40 to 50 with COVID-19, enrolled during active disease.

The chain carries TRBV18 and TRBJ1-1; D is possibly TRBD1 (5 bases). Trimming cost V 1 base and J 3 bases, with 6 bases left between them. The length of the CDR3 is 13 residues. Looked up from germline, CDR1 is KGHSH and CDR2 is LQKENI. CDR3 sequence: CASSPQGYTEAFF. The DNA for the CDR3 is TGTGCCAGCTCACCACAGGGGTACACTGAAGCTTTCTTT.

The chain joins TRBV5-8 to TRBJ1-2, with TRBD1 matching 9 bases. The V gene end was trimmed by 4 bases and the J gene end by 2 bases; junction bases not matched to a gene: 6. This CDR3 has 15 residues. Germline V CDR1 and CDR2: SGHTS, YDEGEE. CDR3 nucleotides: TGTGCCAGCAGCAACAGGGGGCGTGGAAACTATGGCTACACCTTC. This translates into CASSNRGRGNYGYTF.

This chain connects TRBV28 to TRBJ1-2; perhaps TRBD1 as D (5 bases). Germline values: CDR1 MDHEN, CDR2 SYDVKM. This CDR3 is built from 14 residues. Deletions cut 2 bases from V and 0 bases from J, with 7 bases between. The CDR3: CASSLPGPNYGYTF. The CDR3 DNA follows: TGTGCCAGCAGTTTACCAGGGCCTAACTATGGCTACACCTTC.

The CDR3 coding sequence is TGTGCCAGCAGCTTGGGACTTAGCGGGGGGGAAAACATTCAGTACTTC. This codes for CASSLGLSGGENIQYF. V gene TRBV5-4 combines with J gene TRBJ2-4; 11 bases line up with TRBD2. The V segment lost 0 bases and the J segment 5 bases; nucleotides outside the gene matches: 4. Germline values: CDR1 SGHNT, CDR2 YYREEE (reference sequence). The length of the CDR3 is 16 residues.

Here the CDR3 reads CASSRTSGDRPEQFF. The DNA of the CDR3 is TGTGCCAGCAGCAGGACTAGCGGGGACCGACCGGAGCAGTTCTTC. This chain uses TRBV11-1 with TRBJ2-1; 12 nucleotides agree with TRBD2. J was trimmed by 10 bases and V by 5 bases; bases with no gene match: 9. Germline CDR1 SGHAT, CDR2 FQDESV (reference sequence). The CDR3 consists of 15 residues.

CDR3 protein: CASSPRNEKLFF. CDR3 coding DNA: TGTGCCAGCTCCCCTAGAAATGAAAAACTGTTTTTT. The chain joins TRBV18 to TRBJ1-4; D is uncertain. This CDR3 is 12 amino acids long. Germline V lookup: CDR1 KGHSH, CDR2 LQKENI. Trimming took off 6 bases at V and 5 bases at J, with 7 bases between the two ends.

The V and J genes are TRBV19 and TRBJ1-5; TRBD1 might be the D (5 bases). Per the germline V gene, CDR1 is LNHDA and CDR2 is SQIVND (reference sequence). This CDR3 region has 15 residues. V lost 4 bases to trimming and J lost 0 bases, with 10 bases between them. The DNA of the CDR3 is TGTGCCAGTAGTAATGGACATTTTAGCAATCAGCCCCAGCATTTT. It yields the protein CASSNGHFSNQPQHF.

CDR3 nucleotide sequence: TGTGCCAGCAGTCACCGCAGGGCCAACTATGGCTACACCTTC. Its translation: CASSHRRANYGYTF. The rearrangement links TRBV6-5 to TRBJ1-2, with D possibly being TRBD1 (5 bases). The CDR3 extends over 14 amino acids. CDR1 is MNHEY, CDR2 SVGAGI, per germline. V was shortened by 5 bases and J by 2 bases, with 12 bases between the two germline ends.

The rearrangement joins TRBV6-6 to TRBJ1-1; 8 positions match TRBD1. The CDR3 contains 17 residues. Trimming cost V 5 bases and J 4 bases; bases outside gene matches: 15. Germline CDR1 is MNHNY and CDR2 is SVGAGI (reference sequence). The CDR3 DNA reads TGTGCCAGCAGTCCAGCGACACACAGGGGGGCGGGCACTGAAGCTTTCTTT. This gives the protein CASSPATHRGAGTEAFF.

The rearrangement joins TRBV5-1 to TRBJ2-3; TRBD2 matches at 8 bases. V lost 4 bases, J lost 9 bases, and 7 bases stayed unmatched. The CDR3 has 13 residues. Germline V gene lookup returns CDR1 SGHRS and CDR2 YFSETQ. Here the CDR3 reads CASSARGEGTQYF. As DNA, the CDR3 is TGCGCCAGCAGCGCGCGGGGGGAGGGGACGCAGTATTTT.

The gene calls are TRBV18 and TRBJ2-7; 9 positions agree with TRBD1. The CDR3 loop spans 14 amino acids. Germline CDR1 and CDR2: KGHSH and LQKENI. V trimming: 4 bases; J trimming: 4 bases; junction bases outside the gene matches: 5. The CDR3 is CASSHDRGLYEQYF. CDR3 in DNA: TGTGCCAGCTCACATGACAGGGGGTTGTACGAGCAGTACTTC.

This rearrangement joins TRBV7-2 to TRBJ2-1; weak D call: TRBD1 (6 bases). V dropped 2 bases and J dropped 12 bases, with 23 bases sitting between them. Germline V CDR1 and CDR2: SGHTA, FQGNSA. The CDR3 spans 16 residues. CDR3 in DNA: TGTGCCAGCAGCTTATATGTCAGGGACAACAATGAGCGGCAGTTCTTC. Amino acid sequence: CASSLYVRDNNERQFF.

The chain employs TRBV11-2 and TRBJ1-2, with 7 bases lining up with TRBD1. This CDR3 region has 13 residues. The J segment lost 2 bases and the V segment lost 5 bases, leaving 2 bases of the junction unmatched. CDR1 is SGHAT, CDR2 FQNNGV, per germline. The CDR3 spells CASSPGQNYGYTF. The CDR3 nucleotides read TGTGCCAGCAGCCCGGGACAGAACTATGGCTACACCTTC. Full variable domain (remainder filled in from reference TRBV11-2 and TRBJ1-2): EAGVAQSPRYKIIEKRQSVAFWCNPISGHATLYWYQQILGQGPKLLIQFQNNGVVDDSQLPKDRFSAERLKGVDSTLKIQPAKLEDSAVYLCASSPGQNYGYTFGSGTRLTVV.

DNA for the CDR3: TGCGCCAGCAGCTTGGCCCCCAACAGTATGAACACTGAAGCTTTCTTT. Protein: CASSLAPNSMNTEAFF. This chain connects TRBV5-1 to TRBJ1-1; no reliable D call. Trimming removed 0 bases at V and 0 bases at J, with 12 bases between. Germline V lookup: CDR1 SGHRS, CDR2 YFSETQ. CDR3 length: 16 residues.

The chain recombines TRBV6-5 with TRBJ1-2; D perhaps matches TRBD1 (6 bases). Germline V CDR1 and CDR2: MNHEY, SVGAGI. This CDR3 is 14 amino acids long. Trimming pared 5 bases from V and 8 bases from J, leaving 18 bases between. CDR3 protein: CASSLGTLAPGYTF. The CDR3 coding sequence is TGTGCCAGCAGTCTCGGGACACTCGCGCCGGGCTACACCTTC.

The chain has TRBV5-1 and TRBJ2-1; the match to TRBD2 covers 9 bases. The CDR3 is 18 amino acids. The germline V gene has CDR1 SGHRS and CDR2 YFSETQ. The ends lost 0 bases at V and 7 bases at J; junction bases unmatched: 14. CDR3 bases: TGCGCCAGCAGCTTGGGGAAAGTTCTGCGGGGGGGCTGGAATGAGCAGTTCTTC. Encoded protein: CASSLGKVLRGGWNEQFF.

This clone occurred a few times. The chain combines TRBV19 with TRBJ1-5, with 10 nucleotides matching TRBD1. The V gene end was trimmed by 5 bases and the J gene end by 7 bases; junction bases not matched to a gene: 5. The CDR3 consists of 14 residues. CDR1 is LNHDA and CDR2 is SQIVND in the germline V gene (reference sequence). This chain's CDR3 is CASSRTGGDQPQHF. DNA for the CDR3: TGTGCCAGTAGTCGGACAGGGGGAGACCAGCCCCAGCATTTT.

The rearrangement links TRBV7-9 to TRBJ2-1; 9 nucleotides agree with TRBD2. This CDR3 is 13 amino acids long. The ends lost 1 base at V and 14 bases at J; junction bases unmatched: 6. The germline CDR1 and CDR2 sequences are SEHNR and FQNEAQ (reference sequence). The CDR3 DNA reads as TGTGCCAGCAGCTTAGGGCGGGGGGGACGAGAGTTCTTC. The encoded protein is CASSLGRGGREFF.

J is TRBJ1-2 and V is TRBV6-2 or TRBV6-3, with D possibly TRBD1 on 6 matching bases. Germline V gene data show CDR1 as MNHEY and CDR2 as SVGEGT. This CDR3 comprises 11 residues. Trimming removed 5 bases at V and 5 bases at J, with 6 bases between. CDR3 sequence: CASSTGYGYTF. The CDR3 coding sequence is TGTGCCAGCAGTACAGGGTATGGCTACACCTTC.

About this clone itself: In the same sample, other DNA sequences code for this CDR3. This chain links TRBV27 with TRBJ1-5; 11 bases line up with TRBD1. In germline, CDR1 is MNHEY, CDR2 SMNVEV (reference sequence). With 6 bases clipped from V and 7 bases from J, the junction kept 2 bases outside the gene matches. CDR3 length: 13 residues. Written as DNA, the CDR3 is TGTGCCAGCAGGGGACAGGGGGACCAGCCCCAGCATTTT. Translating it yields CASRGQGDQPQHF.

This clone has a single count. This chain links TRBV27 with TRBJ1-1, with 11 bases aligning to TRBD1. Trimming at V came to 4 bases and at J to 7 bases, leaving 8 bases not matched to a gene. The germline CDR1 and CDR2 sequences are MNHEY and SMNVEV (reference sequence). The CDR3 length is 15 residues. CDR3: CASSSFRDRGSEAFF. CDR3 DNA: TGTGCCAGCAGTTCTTTCCGGGACAGGGGGAGTGAAGCTTTCTTT.

Many counts were recorded for this clone. This chain links TRBV11-2 with TRBJ1-6, with TRBD1 matching over 8 bases. The CDR3 is 17 amino acids. V gave up 5 bases and J gave up 0 bases; unmatched junction bases: 6. Germline assignment: CDR1 SGHAT and CDR2 FQNNGV. CDR3 DNA sequence: TGTGCCAGCAGCCCAATTGACAGGGGCTCCTATAATTCACCCCTCCACTTT. This translates into CASSPIDRGSYNSPLHF.

To note about this clone: Other DNA sequences from this sample encode an identical CDR3 as well. V usage is TRBV5-1 and J usage is TRBJ1-2, with 9 bases matching TRBD1. This CDR3 has 15 residues. The V segment lost 0 bases and the J segment 4 bases; nucleotides outside the gene matches: 4. Per the germline V gene, CDR1 is SGHRS and CDR2 is YFSETQ. The CDR3 protein is CASSLGGQGFYGYTF. The CDR3 bases are TGCGCCAGCAGCTTGGGGGGACAGGGATTCTATGGCTACACCTTC.

The chain is built from TRBV5-1 and TRBJ2-1, with a possible D match to TRBD2 (6 bases). Germline CDR1 SGHRS, CDR2 YFSETQ. This CDR3 has 16 residues. Trimming left V 3 bases short and J 8 bases short, with 21 bases between. CDR3: CASSSPRWEAADEQFF. The CDR3, as DNA: TGCGCCAGCAGCTCCCCAAGGTGGGAGGCCGCCGATGAGCAGTTCTTC. The variable domain in full, completed from reference TRBV5-1 and TRBJ2-1, reads KAGVTQTPRYLIKTRGQQVTLSCSPISGHRSVSWYQQTPGQGLQFLFEYFSETQRNKGNFPGRFSGRQFSNSRSEMNVSTLELGDSALYLCASSSPRWEAADEQFFGPGTRLTVL.